Listed here is a single T cell receptor (beta chain). In this sample, this clonotype turned up a few times. Its antigen has not been determined. A much larger clonotype is one base distant, so this may be a read error. Sequencing was performed on an Illumina NovaSeq 6000. TCR cDNA was synthesized by 5'RACE template switching, through which a universal primer site and unique molecular identifiers were introduced. Priming of cDNA synthesis was performed from both the TCR alpha and TCR beta constant segments. Library amplification involved two PCR steps, and the second step added sample barcodes and sequencing adapters. Sequencing of libraries was done on Illumina HiSeq 2500 (2x100 bp) or NovaSeq (2x150 bp). The published analysis was carried out like this. Reads were demultiplexed and collapsed into UMI consensus sequences with MIGEC, and V(D)J alignment was performed with MiXCR. Clonotypes responding to the vaccine were identified with edgeR on replicate PBMC samples, with the criteria of FDR below 0.01 and a log2 fold change above 5 up to day 15. Bulk clonotypes were assigned CD4 or CD8 identity according to which sequenced CD4 or CD8 repertoire held them at higher abundance. Through fastp at Q25 and MiXCR, TCRdb rebuilt clones from the public reads, retaining in-frame beta chains. Rows matching on CDR3 protein sequence are summarized as one entry with the most common DNA and genes. TCRdb's processing, not the authors' own work, is the source of the V and J calls. The sample records 340,000 or so distinct CDR3 sequences, under 15% of which are singletons. About 3% of the sample belongs to the ten largest clones.

Reading the germline V gene gives CDR1 SGHTA and CDR2 FQGTGA. The junction shows trimming of 5 bases on V and 3 bases on J, and the gene matches do not reach 2 bases of it. The CDR3 holds 14 amino acids from the cysteine to the phenylalanine. The only DNA kept is the CDR3, 42 bases in frame from the first base. In light of the paper, this sample's treatment or condition label describes: live attenuated yellow fever vaccine strain. PBMCs were isolated from peripheral blood using a standard Ficoll-Paque protocol. Dynabeads CD4 and CD8 positive selection kits were used to isolate CD4 and CD8 T-cell fractions. TriZol was used to extract RNA from bulk PBMCs, from CD4 and CD8 fractions, and from dextramer-positive and dextramer-negative fractions. This entry is derived from a study of T cells after yellow fever vaccination (dated by TCRdb to the late 2010s). Background for the entire study: Libraries from fractions with low cell numbers were prepared with the SMART-Seq v4 Ultra Low Input RNA kit. Blood samples were taken at several timepoints before and after primary and secondary immunization, and bulk PBMC replicates and cell subsets were isolated. Two healthy male donors made up the cohort, one aged 18 to 29 years and the other aged 30 to 40 years. Bulk TCR alpha and beta repertoires were sequenced longitudinally to track T-cell clones before and after primary and booster YFV17D yellow fever vaccination. Overall study outcomes, separate from this receptor: Compared with the primary T-cell response, the secondary T-cell response was weaker but faster, peaking on day 5 rather than day 15. A small share of clonotypes was detected in both CD4 and CD8 compartments, with the overlap likely arising from convergent recombination. After the booster, most of the clones that had expanded following primary vaccination were detected again (96% of CD4 and 80% to 90% of CD8), which suggests that memory was broadly maintained. Because the study included only a couple of donors, the extent to which the findings can be generalized is limited. Because abundant contaminating clonotypes from the bulk population could be contained in FACS-sorted repertoires, computational filtering was required.

The specimen comprised CD4+ T cells sorted from PBMCs, sampled 15 days after the yellow fever booster vaccination. The TCR was taken from a man between 18 and 29 years old who received the YFV17D yellow fever vaccine. The rearranged chain carries TRBV7-3 and TRBJ2-2, and 8 junction bases match TRBD1. Read as DNA, the sequence is TGTGCCAGCAGCGCGGACAGGGACACCGGGGAGCTGTTTTTT. The resulting protein is CASSADRDTGELFF.